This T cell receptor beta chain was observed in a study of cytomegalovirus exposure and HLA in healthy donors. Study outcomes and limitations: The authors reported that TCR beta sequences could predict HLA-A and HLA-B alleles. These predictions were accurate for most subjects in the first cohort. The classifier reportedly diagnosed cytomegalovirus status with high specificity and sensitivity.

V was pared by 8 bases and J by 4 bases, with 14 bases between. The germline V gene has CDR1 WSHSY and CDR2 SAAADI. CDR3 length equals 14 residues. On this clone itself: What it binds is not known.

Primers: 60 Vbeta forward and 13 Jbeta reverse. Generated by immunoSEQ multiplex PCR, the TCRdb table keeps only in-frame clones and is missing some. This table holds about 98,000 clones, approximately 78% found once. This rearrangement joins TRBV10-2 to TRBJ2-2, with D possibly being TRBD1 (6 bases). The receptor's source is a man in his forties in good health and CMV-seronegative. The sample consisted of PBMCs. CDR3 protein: CASGTGWSTGELFF. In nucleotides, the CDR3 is TGCGCCAGCGGAACAGGGTGGAGCACCGGGGAGCTGTTTTTT.